This T cell receptor (beta chain) came from a study of cytomegalovirus exposure and HLA in healthy donors. Vbeta (60) and Jbeta (13) primers were used in the PCR. Only in-frame clones appear in the TCRdb table, and some are missing; sequencing was by immunoSEQ multiplex PCR. The sample includes some 130,000 clones, 75% to 85% seen only once; the top ten take around 1.2%. V dropped 4 bases and J dropped 1 base, with 13 bases sitting between them. The CDR3 consists of 15 residues. The germline V gene has CDR1 SEHNR and CDR2 FQNEAQ (reference sequence). The clonotype originates from a girl aged 2 to 10 in good health and CMV-seronegative. The chain links TRBV7-9 to TRBJ1-1; D might be TRBD1 (6 bases). The sequencing input was PBMCs. The CDR3 sequence is CASSSYSTGNTEAFF. In DNA form, the CDR3 reads TGTGCCAGCAGCTCCTACTCGACAGGGAACACTGAAGCTTTCTTT.